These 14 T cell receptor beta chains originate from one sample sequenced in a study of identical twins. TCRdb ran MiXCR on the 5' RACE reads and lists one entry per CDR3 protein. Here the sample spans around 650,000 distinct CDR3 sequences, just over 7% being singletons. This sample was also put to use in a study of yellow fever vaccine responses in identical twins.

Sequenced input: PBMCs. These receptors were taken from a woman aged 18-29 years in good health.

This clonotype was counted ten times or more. CDR3 in DNA: TGTGCCAGCGCACTAGCGGGGGACTACAATGAGCAGTTCTTC. Its translation: CASALAGDYNEQFF. The J gene is TRBJ2-1, the V gene TRBV12-3 or TRBV12-4, with 11 bases matching TRBD2. The CDR3 is 14 amino acids. J gave up 3 bases and V 8 bases, and 3 bases lay outside the gene matches.

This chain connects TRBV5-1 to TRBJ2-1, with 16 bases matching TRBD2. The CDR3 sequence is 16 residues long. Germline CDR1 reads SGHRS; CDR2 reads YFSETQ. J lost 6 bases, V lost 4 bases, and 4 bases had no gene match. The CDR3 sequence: CASSVGLAGGVNEQFF. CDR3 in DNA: TGCGCCAGCAGCGTGGGACTAGCGGGAGGGGTCAATGAGCAGTTCTTC.

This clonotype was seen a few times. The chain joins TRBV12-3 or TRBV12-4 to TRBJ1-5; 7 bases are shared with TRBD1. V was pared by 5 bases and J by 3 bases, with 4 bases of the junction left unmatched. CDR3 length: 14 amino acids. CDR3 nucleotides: TGTGCCAGCAGTGGGACAGTACTCAATCAGCCCCAGCATTTT. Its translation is CASSGTVLNQPQHF.

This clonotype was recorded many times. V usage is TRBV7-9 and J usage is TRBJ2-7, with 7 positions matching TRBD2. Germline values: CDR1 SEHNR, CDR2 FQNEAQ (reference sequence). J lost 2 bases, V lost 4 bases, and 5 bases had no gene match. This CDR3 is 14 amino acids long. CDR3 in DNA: TGTGCCAGCAGCTCTGGGACTATTACCTACGAGCAGTACTTC. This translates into CASSSGTITYEQYF.

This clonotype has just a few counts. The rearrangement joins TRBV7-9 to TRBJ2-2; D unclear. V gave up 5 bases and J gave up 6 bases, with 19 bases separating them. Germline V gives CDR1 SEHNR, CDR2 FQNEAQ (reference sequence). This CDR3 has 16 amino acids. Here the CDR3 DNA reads TGTGCCAGCAGCCACCTCGGTAGATTGCCCCCCGGGGAGCTGTTTTTT. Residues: CASSHLGRLPPGELFF.

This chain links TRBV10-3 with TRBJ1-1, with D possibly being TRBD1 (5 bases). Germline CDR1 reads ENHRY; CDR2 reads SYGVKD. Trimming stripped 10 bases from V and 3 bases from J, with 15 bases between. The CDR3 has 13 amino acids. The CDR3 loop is CATHPPGDTEAFF. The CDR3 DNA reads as TGTGCCACTCACCCCCCGGGGGACACTGAAGCTTTCTTT.

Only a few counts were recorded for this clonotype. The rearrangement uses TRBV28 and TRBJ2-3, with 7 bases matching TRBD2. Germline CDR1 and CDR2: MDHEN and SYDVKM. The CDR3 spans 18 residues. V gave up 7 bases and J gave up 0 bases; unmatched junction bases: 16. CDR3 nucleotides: TGTGCCAGCACCCCCGGGGTACTACTAGCGCCGAGCACAGATACGCAGTATTTT. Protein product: CASTPGVLLAPSTDTQYF. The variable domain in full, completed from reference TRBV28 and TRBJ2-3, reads DVKVTQSSRYLVKRTGEKVFLECVQDMDHENMFWYRQDPGLGLRLIYFSYDVKMKEKGDIPEGYSVSREKKERFSLILESASTNQTSMYLCASTPGVLLAPSTDTQYFGPGTRLTVL.

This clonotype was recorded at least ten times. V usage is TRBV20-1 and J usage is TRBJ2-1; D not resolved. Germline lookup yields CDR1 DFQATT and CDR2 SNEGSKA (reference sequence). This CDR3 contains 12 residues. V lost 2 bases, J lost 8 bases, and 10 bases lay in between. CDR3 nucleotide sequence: TGCAGTGCTAGATACTTTGGGGATGAGCAGTTCTTC. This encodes CSARYFGDEQFF.

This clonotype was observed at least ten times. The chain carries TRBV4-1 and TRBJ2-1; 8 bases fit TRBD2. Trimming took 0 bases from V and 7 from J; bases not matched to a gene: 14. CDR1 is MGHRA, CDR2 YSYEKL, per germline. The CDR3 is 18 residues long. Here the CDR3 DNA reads TGCGCCAGCAGCCAAGAGTTATCTAGCGGGTCAGAGGGGAATGAGCAGTTCTTC. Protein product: CASSQELSSGSEGNEQFF.

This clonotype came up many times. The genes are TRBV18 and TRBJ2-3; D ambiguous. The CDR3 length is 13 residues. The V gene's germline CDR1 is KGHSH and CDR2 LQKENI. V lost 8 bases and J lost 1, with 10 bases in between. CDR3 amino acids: CASSPPGTDTQYF. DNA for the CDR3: TGTGCCAGCAGCCCCCCTGGCACAGATACGCAGTATTTT.

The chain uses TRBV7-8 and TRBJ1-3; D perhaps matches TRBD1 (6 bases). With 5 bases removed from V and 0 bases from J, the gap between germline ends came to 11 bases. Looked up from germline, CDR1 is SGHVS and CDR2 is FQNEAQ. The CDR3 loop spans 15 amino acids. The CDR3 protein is CASSPRGSSGNTIYF. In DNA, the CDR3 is TGTGCCAGCAGCCCAAGGGGGAGCTCTGGAAACACCATATATTTT.

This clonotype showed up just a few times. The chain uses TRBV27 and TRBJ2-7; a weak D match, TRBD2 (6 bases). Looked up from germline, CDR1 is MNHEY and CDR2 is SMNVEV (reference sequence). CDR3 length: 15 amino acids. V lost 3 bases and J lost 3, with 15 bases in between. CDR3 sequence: CASSFRDSHHYEQYF. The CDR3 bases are TGTGCCAGCAGTTTCCGGGACTCACATCACTACGAGCAGTACTTC.

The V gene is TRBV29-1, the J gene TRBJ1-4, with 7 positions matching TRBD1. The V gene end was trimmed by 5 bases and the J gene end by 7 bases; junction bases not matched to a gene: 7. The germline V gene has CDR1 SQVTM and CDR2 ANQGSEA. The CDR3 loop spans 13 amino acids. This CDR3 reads CSVRTGGGEKLFF. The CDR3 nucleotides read TGCAGCGTTAGGACAGGAGGGGGTGAAAAACTGTTTTTT.

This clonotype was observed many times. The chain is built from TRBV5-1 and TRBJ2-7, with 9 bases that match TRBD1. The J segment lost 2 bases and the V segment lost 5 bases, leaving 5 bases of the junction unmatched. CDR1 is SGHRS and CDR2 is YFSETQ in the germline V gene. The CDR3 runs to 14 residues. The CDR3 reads CASRTGGGPYEQYF. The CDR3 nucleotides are TGCGCCAGCAGGACAGGGGGTGGCCCCTACGAGCAGTACTTC.